These 25 T cell receptor beta chains originate from one sample sequenced in a study of radiation and T cells in renal cell carcinoma. The table came from immunoSEQ multiplex PCR; TCRdb's copy has only in-frame clones and leaves some out. In the table there are tens of thousands of clones, roughly four fifths of which are singletons. Noted time point: blood 2 weeks post-SBRT. The treatment here: 15 Gy SBRT to primary tumor, nephrectomy 4 weeks later. Sequencing used blood, obtained from a patient whose treatment included radiotherapy and nephrectomy. The source is a man aged 55-75 years with renal cell carcinoma.

Only one count was recorded for this clone. The gene calls are TRBV6-1 and TRBJ1-2; a possible D gene is TRBD1 (5 bases). The germline CDR1 and CDR2 sequences are MNHNS and SASEGT. The CDR3 loop spans 13 amino acids. V shed 11 bases and J shed 0 bases, with 13 bases lying between them. Written as DNA, the CDR3 is TGTGCCGGACGGGGGAACGCTAACTATGGCTACACCTTC. This translates into CAGRGNANYGYTF.

The chain couples TRBV27 to TRBJ1-5; possible D gene TRBD1, 5 bases. CDR1 and CDR2 from the germline V gene are MNHEY and SMNVEV (reference sequence). With 4 bases removed from V and 5 bases from J, the gap between germline ends came to 9 bases. The CDR3 has 13 residues. The DNA for the CDR3 is TGTGCCAGCAGTTGGGGGGGTGATCAGCCCCAGCATTTT. It translates to CASSWGGDQPQHF.

The V gene is TRBV30, the J gene TRBJ2-1; 9 nucleotides match TRBD1. The CDR3 is 15 residues long. V shed 2 bases and J 7 bases; nucleotides not matched to a gene: 9. In germline, CDR1 is GTSNPN, CDR2 SVGIG (reference sequence). CDR3 bases: TGTGCCTGGAGTCCAGGGACAGGGAGGCGGAATGAGCAGTTCTTC. Translating it yields CAWSPGTGRRNEQFF. Based on the CDR3 plus reference TRBV30 and TRBJ2-1, the full variable domain is SQTIHQWPATLVQPVGSPLSLECTVEGTSNPNLYWYRQAAGRGLQLLFYSVGIGQISSEVPQNLSASRPQDRQFILSSKKLLLSDSGFYLCAWSPGTGRRNEQFFGPGTRLTVL.

A note on this clone: The same CDR3 also results from other DNA sequences found in this sample. V gene TRBV20-1 combines with J gene TRBJ1-2, with D uncertain. Germline lookup yields CDR1 DFQATT and CDR2 SNEGSKA (reference sequence). The V end lost 6 bases, the J end lost 2 bases, and 7 bases lay between the germline ends. The CDR3 has 11 residues. In nucleotides, the CDR3 is TGCAGTGCAAAGGACAACTATGGCTACACCTTC. It codes for CSAKDNYGYTF.

The chain employs TRBV7-6 and TRBJ1-6, with TRBD1 matching 8 bases. Germline CDR1 is SGHVS and CDR2 is FNYEAQ. Trimming at V came to 5 bases and at J to 7 bases, leaving 7 bases not matched to a gene. The CDR3 is made up of 15 amino acids. The CDR3 protein is CASSMGRQGNSPLHF. The CDR3 nucleotides are TGTGCCAGCAGCATGGGGAGACAGGGGAATTCACCCCTCCACTTT.

This chain uses TRBV30 with TRBJ2-2; D gene uncertain. This CDR3 has 14 amino acids. CDR1 GTSNPN and CDR2 SVGIG come from the germline V gene (reference sequence). V shed 2 bases and J shed 3 bases, with 10 bases lying between them. CDR3 in DNA: TGTGCCTGGAGTCCCCTAAGGTACACCGGGGAGCTGTTTTTT. This sequence encodes CAWSPLRYTGELFF. Based on the CDR3 plus reference TRBV30 and TRBJ2-2, the full variable domain is SQTIHQWPATLVQPVGSPLSLECTVEGTSNPNLYWYRQAAGRGLQLLFYSVGIGQISSEVPQNLSASRPQDRQFILSSKKLLLSDSGFYLCAWSPLRYTGELFFGEGSRLTVL.

The rearrangement joins TRBV7-9 to TRBJ1-4, with D maybe TRBD1 (5 bases). The CDR3 length is 15 residues. Trimming removed 5 bases from V and 5 bases from J, with 15 bases in between. CDR1 is SEHNR and CDR2 is FQNEAQ in the germline V gene (reference sequence). CDR3 sequence reads: CASSVAGTSNEKLFF. The CDR3 nucleotides read TGTGCCAGCAGCGTGGCCGGGACGTCCAATGAAAAACTGTTTTTT. Combining the CDR3 with reference TRBV7-9 and TRBJ1-4 gives the whole variable domain DTGVSQNPRHKITKRGQNVTFRCDPISEHNRLYWYRQTLGQGPEFLTYFQNEAQLEKSRLLSDRFSAERPKGSFSTLEIQRTEQGDSAMYLCASSVAGTSNEKLFFGSGTQLSVL.

The chain couples TRBV19 to TRBJ1-1, with unresolved D. Trimming removed 6 bases from V and 2 bases from J, with 13 bases in between. Germline CDR1 is LNHDA and CDR2 is SQIVND (reference sequence). This CDR3 has 14 amino acids. Here the CDR3 DNA reads TGTGCCAGTAGACAGCTAGATAGAAACACTGAAGCTTTCTTT. Protein product: CASRQLDRNTEAFF.

The rearrangement joins TRBV19 to TRBJ1-3; 8 positions agree with TRBD1. Looked up from germline, CDR1 is LNHDA and CDR2 is SQIVND (reference sequence). V trimming: 0 bases; J trimming: 4 bases; junction bases outside the gene matches: 5. The CDR3 is made up of 16 amino acids. The CDR3, as DNA: TGTGCCAGTAGTATAGAGGGCAGGGGGCAAGGAAACACCATATATTTT. It encodes CASSIEGRGQGNTIYF.

V is TRBV18 and J is TRBJ2-1; 9 positions match TRBD1. The V segment lost 6 bases and the J segment 3 bases; nucleotides outside the gene matches: 6. The CDR3 is made up of 15 amino acids. Germline lookup yields CDR1 KGHSH and CDR2 LQKENI. CDR3 protein: CASSPTGGNYNEQFF. DNA of the CDR3: TGTGCCAGCTCTCCTACAGGGGGCAACTACAATGAGCAGTTCTTC.

This chain connects TRBV19 to TRBJ1-4, with 8 positions matching TRBD1. CDR1 is LNHDA, CDR2 SQIVND, per germline (reference sequence). The CDR3 is 15 amino acids. V lost 4 bases to trimming and J lost 7 bases; unmatched junction nucleotides: 8. The CDR3 DNA follows: TGTGCCAGTAGTACCCTCAGGGGGCGCCGTGAAAAACTGTTTTTT. Encoded protein: CASSTLRGRREKLFF.

V usage is TRBV11-3 and J usage is TRBJ2-2; no definite D call. The V gene's germline CDR1 is SGHNT and CDR2 YENEEA. Trimming took off 2 bases at V and 3 bases at J, with 10 bases between the two ends. The CDR3 runs to 15 residues. The CDR3 protein is CASSLSYGYTGELFF. DNA for the CDR3: TGTGCCAGCAGCTTATCTTATGGGTACACCGGGGAGCTGTTTTTT.

The V gene is TRBV29-1, the J gene TRBJ1-1; D not certain. Germline CDR1 SQVTM, CDR2 ANQGSEA. Trimming removed 3 bases from V and 5 bases from J, with 13 bases in between. The CDR3 totals 13 residues. The CDR3 spells CSVDGVLETEAFF. CDR3 sequence (DNA): TGCAGCGTTGATGGAGTATTGGAGACTGAAGCTTTCTTT.

The gene calls are TRBV19 and TRBJ2-2; 9 bases map to TRBD1. Looked up from germline, CDR1 is LNHDA and CDR2 is SQIVND (reference sequence). V lost 1 base and J lost 6; bases outside the gene matches: 3. The CDR3 spans 15 residues. Written as DNA, the CDR3 is TGTGCCAGTAGTATAGGGACAGGGGTATCCGGGGAGCTGTTTTTT. This encodes CASSIGTGVSGELFF.

V and J are TRBV27 and TRBJ2-2, with D maybe TRBD1 (6 bases). CDR1 is MNHEY and CDR2 is SMNVEV in the germline V gene (reference sequence). The CDR3 extends over 14 amino acids. The germline V and J ends were trimmed by 5 bases and 3 bases, with 10 bases remaining between them. The CDR3 coding sequence is TGTGCCAGCAGTCGGGACACCTACACCGGGGAGCTGTTTTTT. It is translated as CASSRDTYTGELFF.

The V and J genes are TRBV9 and TRBJ1-3, with 7 bases that match TRBD1. The germline CDR1 and CDR2 sequences are SGDLS and YYNGEE. V gave up 2 bases and J gave up 1 base; unmatched junction bases: 12. This CDR3 has 18 residues. DNA for the CDR3: TGTGCCAGCAGCGTTAACCCCAACTCAGGGGGTTCTGGAAACACCATATATTTT. This translates into CASSVNPNSGGSGNTIYF. Full variable domain (outside the CDR3, taken from reference TRBV9 and TRBJ1-3): DSGVTQTPKHLITATGQRVTLRCSPRSGDLSVYWYQQSLDQGLQFLIQYYNGEERAKGNILERFSAQQFPDLHSELNLSSLELGDSALYFCASSVNPNSGGSGNTIYFGEGSWLTVV.

A single count supports this clone. V usage is TRBV4-1 and J usage is TRBJ2-3; TRBD1 or TRBD2 may be the D gene (6 bases each). This CDR3 comprises 15 residues. Germline lookup yields CDR1 MGHRA and CDR2 YSYEKL. The V end lost 4 bases, the J end lost 4 bases, and 15 bases lay between the germline ends. This CDR3 reads CASSPSVGGSDTQYF. CDR3 coding DNA: TGCGCCAGCAGCCCATCAGTGGGGGGCTCAGATACGCAGTATTTT.

This chain uses TRBV28 with TRBJ1-2, with 8 bases fitting TRBD1. Germline CDR1 reads MDHEN; CDR2 reads SYDVKM. This CDR3 has 13 amino acids. V dropped 8 bases and J dropped 7; count of bases not matched to a gene: 9. The CDR3 DNA reads TGTGCCAGCTCGTGGCAGGGGGCGCGTGGCTACACCTTC. This translates into CASSWQGARGYTF.

The V gene is TRBV11-2, the J gene TRBJ1-5; no firm D call. V was cut by 2 bases and J by 7 bases, with 21 bases left in between. The CDR3 is 17 amino acids. Germline lookup yields CDR1 SGHAT and CDR2 FQNNGV. The CDR3 nucleotides read TGTGCCAGCAGCTTACCGCCGATTGGAGGGATCGGACAGCCCCAGCATTTT. Translation: CASSLPPIGGIGQPQHF.

The CDR3 reads CASSLVPGKNYEQYF. The CDR3 DNA sequence: TGCGCCAGCAGCTTGGTACCAGGGAAGAACTACGAGCAGTACTTC. The rearrangement joins TRBV5-1 to TRBJ2-7, with D perhaps matching TRBD1 (5 bases). CDR1 is SGHRS and CDR2 is YFSETQ in the germline V gene. The CDR3 runs 15 residues. Trimming cost V 0 bases and J 3 bases, with 13 bases left between them.

The rearrangement joins TRBV19 to TRBJ1-6; D not certain. V lost 6 bases to trimming and J lost 0 bases, with 12 bases between them. This CDR3 has 16 residues. CDR1 is LNHDA and CDR2 is SQIVND in the germline V gene (reference sequence). The CDR3: CASRLGGSSYNSPLHF. The CDR3 nucleotides read TGTGCCAGTAGGTTGGGAGGGAGCTCCTATAATTCACCCCTCCACTTT.

The chain joins TRBV11-2 to TRBJ2-7; 11 nucleotides agree with TRBD2. V trimming: 3 bases; J trimming: 3 bases; junction bases outside the gene matches: 1. Germline V lookup: CDR1 SGHAT, CDR2 FQNNGV. The CDR3 loop spans 14 amino acids. The CDR3 region is CASSFGTSGYEQYF. The DNA for the CDR3 is TGTGCCAGCAGCTTCGGGACTAGCGGCTACGAGCAGTACTTC.

The V gene is TRBV28, the J gene TRBJ2-2; D remains unclear. The CDR3 loop spans 16 amino acids. The germline gives CDR1 MDHEN, CDR2 SYDVKM. V dropped 5 bases and J dropped 6 bases, with 19 bases sitting between them. The CDR3 region has the DNA TGTGCCAGCAGTCCCCCCGGAACGGCCAAAGCCGGGGAGCTGTTTTTT. Translation gives CASSPPGTAKAGELFF.

The chain carries TRBV7-2 and TRBJ1-6; perhaps TRBD1 as D (5 bases). V was cut by 2 bases and J by 5 bases, with 10 bases left in between. CDR3 size: 15 residues. The germline V gene has CDR1 SGHTA and CDR2 FQGNSA. In DNA, the CDR3 is TGTGCCAGCAGCTTACAGGGACCACATAATTCACCCCTCCACTTT. It is translated as CASSLQGPHNSPLHF. Supplemented by reference TRBV7-2 and TRBJ1-6, the full variable domain reads GAGVSQSPSNKVTEKGKDVELRCDPISGHTALYWYRQSLGQGLEFLIYFQGNSAPDKSGLPSDRFSAERTGGSVSTLTIQRTQQEDSAVYLCASSLQGPHNSPLHFGNGTRLTVT.

The CDR3 spells CATSRDLAGGQPQHF. CDR3 sequence (DNA): TGTGCCACCAGCAGAGATCTGGCGGGGGGTCAGCCCCAGCATTTT. V is TRBV15 and J is TRBJ1-5; tentative D call: TRBD1 (5 bases). V was clipped by 0 bases and J by 6 bases, with 12 bases between them. Per the germline V gene, CDR1 is LNHNV and CDR2 is YYDKDF (reference sequence). CDR3 length: 15 residues.